This T cell receptor (beta chain) emerged from a study of T cells in localized non-small cell lung cancer. Broader study findings: In adjacent lung, a median around 52 of the top 100 tumor clones were found.

This clone has only one observation. As yet, its antigen is unknown. Germline CDR1 is GTSNPN and CDR2 is SVGIG (reference sequence). Trimming shortened V by 4 bases and J by 3 bases, and 13 bases separated the two germline ends. The CDR3 has 13 amino acids. TCRdb keeps only in-frame clones here, not all; method: immunoSEQ multiplex PCR. The repertoire holds 75,000 to 90,000 clones, with approximately 85% as singletons. The sample in question was peripheral blood, obtained before any cancer treatment. This clonotype was sampled from a man aged 40-75 years with stage I lung adenocarcinoma. The chain carries TRBV30 and TRBJ2-7; D perhaps matches TRBD1 (6 bases). The DNA of the CDR3 is TGTGCCTGGACCGGGCAGGGGTTCTACGAGCAGTACTTC. Protein: CAWTGQGFYEQYF.